Each of the 26 T cell receptor beta chains below was sequenced from the same sample in a study of blood T cell repertoires in COVID-19. Measured with immunoSEQ multiplex PCR; TCRdb has only the in-frame clones, and not every one. The data hold roughly 56,000 clones, with 85% to 90% observed a single time. The material sequenced was peripheral blood. The receptors originated from a man aged 55 to 70 with active COVID-19.

The chain couples TRBV5-6 to TRBJ2-1; 7 positions agree with TRBD2. The CDR3 covers 16 residues. Germline V gene data show CDR1 as SGHDT and CDR2 as YYEEEE. The trim removed 0 bases at V and 2 bases at J, leaving 5 bases unmatched. The CDR3 protein is CASSLDGLVPYNEQFF. The CDR3 bases are TGTGCCAGCAGCTTGGACGGACTAGTCCCCTACAATGAGCAGTTCTTC.

The CDR3 DNA reads TGTGCCAGCAGCTCCCCAGGGTCGGGGGATGTAGGCTACACCTTC. Protein sequence: CASSSPGSGDVGYTF. The chain uses TRBV28 and TRBJ1-2, with D perhaps TRBD1 (5 bases). V was pared by 6 bases and J by 8 bases, with 22 bases between. The CDR3 spans 15 residues. From germline, CDR1 is MDHEN and CDR2 SYDVKM.

This chain links TRBV9 with TRBJ2-1; 8 bases agree with TRBD1. Germline CDR1 reads SGDLS; CDR2 reads YYNGEE. Germline trimming cut 3 bases from V and 2 bases from J; bases unmatched to any gene: 4. The CDR3 spans 15 residues. This CDR3 is CASSGRQGPYNEQFF. DNA for the CDR3: TGTGCCAGCAGCGGGAGACAGGGGCCCTACAATGAGCAGTTCTTC.

The chain recombines TRBV10-1 with TRBJ2-5; 10 positions match TRBD2. The germline CDR1 and CDR2 sequences are WNHNN and SYGVQD (reference sequence). The CDR3 is made up of 15 amino acids. The trim removed 9 bases at V and 5 bases at J, leaving 12 bases unmatched. CDR3 protein: CARPGERGGAETQYF. CDR3 DNA sequence: TGCGCCAGACCCGGGGAGCGGGGGGGCGCTGAGACCCAGTACTTC.

This chain connects TRBV2 to TRBJ1-3; 9 bases map to TRBD1. Germline-derived CDR1 and CDR2 are SNHLY and FYNNEI. Germline trimming cut 10 bases from V and 4 bases from J; bases unmatched to any gene: 11. The CDR3 totals 15 residues. CDR3 protein: CATTGGGPSGNTIYF. DNA for the CDR3: TGTGCCACCACAGGGGGCGGGCCTTCGGGAAACACCATATATTTT.

The CDR3 region is CASDYYAGGTEAFF. DNA for the CDR3: TGTGCCAGCGACTACTACGCGGGGGGCACTGAAGCTTTCTTT. The chain recombines TRBV2 with TRBJ1-1, with D perhaps matching TRBD1 (5 bases). Between the trimmed V and J ends, which lost 8 bases and 4 bases, there was a span of 17 bases. The CDR3 is 14 residues long. CDR1 is SNHLY, CDR2 FYNNEI, per germline.

This clone showed up just a few times. V gene TRBV4-3 combines with J gene TRBJ1-2; weak D call: TRBD1 (6 bases). V was cut by 0 bases and J by 4 bases, with 12 bases left in between. This CDR3 has 15 amino acids. The germline V gene has CDR1 LGHNA and CDR2 YSLEER. CDR3 nucleotides: TGCGCCAGCAGCCAAGATTGGGGGCCGACCTATGGCTACACCTTC. Amino acids: CASSQDWGPTYGYTF.

This clone occurred a few times. The chain recombines TRBV28 with TRBJ1-2; D is ambiguous. This CDR3 is built from 14 residues. With 4 bases removed from V and 2 bases from J, the gap between germline ends came to 11 bases. The germline gives CDR1 MDHEN, CDR2 SYDVKM. The CDR3 nucleotides are TGTGCCAGCAGTTCGGGAATACAGAACTATGGCTACACCTTC. Its protein is CASSSGIQNYGYTF.

The chain has TRBV6-6 and TRBJ2-7; TRBD2 matches 10 bases. The CDR3 loop spans 17 amino acids. The junction had 13 bases not matched to a gene; V was cut back by 5 bases and J by 3 bases. Per the germline V gene, CDR1 is MNHNY and CDR2 is SVGAGI (reference sequence). The chain's CDR3 is CASSPPPLAGVFYEQYF. The CDR3 nucleotides read TGTGCCAGCAGTCCTCCCCCGCTAGCGGGAGTATTCTACGAGCAGTACTTC.

This chain links TRBV30 with TRBJ2-7, with D possibly matching TRBD1 (6 bases). The CDR3 has 11 residues. Germline V gene data show CDR1 as GTSNPN and CDR2 as SVGIG (reference sequence). Trimming left V 1 base short and J 5 bases short, with 6 bases between. The CDR3 DNA sequence: TGTGCCTGGAGTGACAGGGACGAGCAGTACTTC. Protein sequence: CAWSDRDEQYF.

The chain employs TRBV5-1 and TRBJ1-1; no clear D gene. The CDR3 contains 14 residues. CDR1 is SGHRS and CDR2 is YFSETQ in the germline V gene. With 4 bases removed from V and 1 base from J, the gap between germline ends came to 11 bases. The CDR3 protein is CASSAPGRNTEAFF. The CDR3 DNA reads TGCGCCAGCAGCGCCCCCGGGAGGAACACTGAAGCTTTCTTT.

This clone was picked up a small number of times. The rearrangement uses TRBV3-1 (or the pseudogene TRBV3-2) and TRBJ2-5, with TRBD2 matching over 8 bases. The ends lost 3 bases at V and 5 bases at J; junction bases unmatched: 8. The length of the CDR3 is 15 residues. Germline-derived CDR1 and CDR2 are LGHDT and YNNKEL (reference sequence). DNA for the CDR3: TGTGCCAGCAGCCAGAAACGGGGGGGCCGGGAGACCCAGTACTTC. Its protein is CASSQKRGGRETQYF.

The chain links TRBV5-6 to TRBJ1-5; D is unclear. This CDR3 has 15 residues. CDR1 and CDR2 from the germline V gene are SGHDT and YYEEEE. Trimming left V 1 base short and J 6 bases short, with 14 bases between. The CDR3 nucleotides are TGTGCCAGCAGCTTGTACCAGGCCCTGCCTCAGCCCCAGCATTTT. Residues: CASSLYQALPQPQHF.

The CDR3 nucleotides are TGTGCCACCAGAGATCGGCGCACAGACTATGGCTACACCTTC. Protein product: CATRDRRTDYGYTF. The V and J genes are TRBV15 and TRBJ1-2; no clear D gene. Trimming pared 6 bases from V and 3 bases from J, leaving 14 bases between. The CDR3 has 14 residues. The germline V gene has CDR1 LNHNV and CDR2 YYDKDF (reference sequence).

The J gene is TRBJ2-2, the V gene TRBV15, with 8 bases aligning to TRBD2. With 3 bases clipped from V and 6 bases from J, the junction kept 9 bases outside the gene matches. CDR3 size: 16 residues. From germline, CDR1 is LNHNV and CDR2 YYDKDF (reference sequence). The CDR3 spells CATSSGGGGIAGELFF. The CDR3 DNA reads TGTGCCACCAGCAGCGGGGGCGGGGGGATTGCCGGGGAGCTGTTTTTT.

The chain has TRBV11-1 and TRBJ2-5, with a possible D match to TRBD2 (6 bases). Germline CDR1 reads SGHAT; CDR2 reads FQDESV (reference sequence). Trimming took off 5 bases at V and 2 bases at J, with 18 bases between the two ends. This CDR3 has 16 amino acids. The CDR3 coding sequence is TGTGCCAGCAGCGTCCGAGGGCGGGAAGAACAAGAGACCCAGTACTTC. Its protein product is CASSVRGREEQETQYF.

This clone has just a few counts. This sequence joins TRBV5-4 and TRBJ2-7; D remains unclear. Germline V gives CDR1 SGHNT, CDR2 YYREEE (reference sequence). This CDR3 spans 13 amino acids. V lost 5 bases to trimming and J lost 0 bases, with 9 bases between them. CDR3 bases: TGTGCCAGCAGTTCGGGTAGCTCCTACGAGCAGTACTTC. It yields the protein CASSSGSSYEQYF. The full variable domain, completed using reference TRBV5-4 and TRBJ2-7, is ETGVTQSPTHLIKTRGQQVTLRCSSQSGHNTVSWYQQALGQGPQFIFQYYREEENGRGNFPPRFSGLQFPNYSSELNVNALELDDSALYLCASSSGSSYEQYFGPGTRLTVT.

The chain recombines TRBV19 with TRBJ2-7, with 12 positions matching TRBD2. The CDR3 is 16 residues long. Germline CDR1 reads LNHDA; CDR2 reads SQIVND (reference sequence). Losses at the gene ends were 5 bases for V and 5 bases for J; bases not matched to a gene: 10. Written as DNA, the CDR3 is TGTGCCAGTAGTGAACGGACTAGCGGGATTGCCGACGAGCAGTACTTC. Protein product: CASSERTSGIADEQYF.

This chain joins TRBV19 and TRBJ2-7, with TRBD1 as a possible D gene (5 bases). The germline V gene has CDR1 LNHDA and CDR2 SQIVND (reference sequence). The CDR3 spans 13 residues. The ends were cut back, 3 bases at V and 2 bases at J, with 8 bases in the middle. The CDR3 protein is CASSMQGPYEQYF. In nucleotides, the CDR3 is TGTGCCAGTAGTATGCAGGGTCCCTACGAGCAGTACTTC.

In nucleotides, the CDR3 is TGTGCCAGTAGTGTGAGCGGACAGGGGGCGAGTCAGCCCCAGCATTTT. Protein sequence: CASSVSGQGASQPQHF. The chain joins TRBV19 to TRBJ1-5, with 11 positions matching TRBD1. The CDR3 length is 16 residues. J lost 6 bases, V lost 5 bases, and 9 bases had no gene match. The germline V gene encodes CDR1 LNHDA and CDR2 SQIVND (reference sequence).

This rearrangement joins TRBV6-1 to TRBJ2-7, with 8 bases matching TRBD1. The CDR3 spans 15 residues. Looked up from germline, CDR1 is MNHNS and CDR2 is SASEGT. V was clipped by 2 bases and J by 3 bases; unmatched bases: 6. For the CDR3, the DNA is TGTGCCAGCAGTGAATCATGGACAGGGATCTACGAGCAGTACTTC. It translates to CASSESWTGIYEQYF.

The chain has TRBV5-5 and TRBJ1-2; TRBD1 agrees at 7 bases. V lost 5 bases, J lost 1 base, and 8 bases stayed unmatched. The germline V gene encodes CDR1 SGHKS and CDR2 YYEKEE (reference sequence). The CDR3 runs to 15 residues. CDR3 sequence (DNA): TGTGCCAGCAGACAGGGGTTCGGCCTTAACTATGGCTACACCTTC. Its protein product is CASRQGFGLNYGYTF.

This chain uses TRBV19 with TRBJ2-2, with D possibly matching TRBD2 (7 bases). CDR1 is LNHDA, CDR2 SQIVND, per germline (reference sequence). The CDR3 totals 17 residues. Trimming stripped 7 bases from V and 4 bases from J, with 22 bases between. The CDR3 reads CASTIRGGGKGTGELFF. CDR3 nucleotides: TGTGCCAGTACCATCCGCGGGGGCGGGAAGGGCACCGGGGAGCTGTTTTTT. The full variable domain, completed using reference TRBV19 and TRBJ2-2, is DGGITQSPKYLFRKEGQNVTLSCEQNLNHDAMYWYRQDPGQGLRLIYYSQIVNDFQKGDIAEGYSVSREKKESFPLTVTSAQKNPTAFYLCASTIRGGGKGTGELFFGEGSRLTVL.

The V gene is TRBV30, the J gene TRBJ1-2; no clear D. V was shortened by 3 bases and J by 6 bases, with 17 bases between the two germline ends. The CDR3 covers 14 residues. Germline V gene sequence: CDR1 GTSNPN, CDR2 SVGIG (reference sequence). In DNA form, the CDR3 reads TGTGCCTGGAGGTGGGGAACCGGGGTGGATGGCTACACCTTC. Its protein product is CAWRWGTGVDGYTF.

J is TRBJ2-6 and V is TRBV10-3, with 11 positions matching TRBD1. Per the germline V gene, CDR1 is ENHRY and CDR2 is SYGVKD. This CDR3 is built from 17 residues. After removal of 7 bases from V and 2 bases from J, the junction contained 7 bases not matched to a gene. This CDR3 reads CAITDGTGGTGANVLTF. CDR3 DNA sequence: TGTGCCATCACCGACGGGACAGGGGGGACTGGGGCCAACGTCCTGACTTTC.

The rearrangement links TRBV9 to TRBJ2-3, with TRBD1 as a possible D gene (6 bases). The CDR3 has 14 residues. Germline lookup yields CDR1 SGDLS and CDR2 YYNGEE. The germline V and J ends were trimmed by 4 bases and 3 bases, with 12 bases remaining between them. The CDR3 loop reads CASSPRTVTDTQYF. The CDR3 region has the DNA TGTGCCAGCAGCCCGCGGACAGTTACAGATACGCAGTATTTT.